The 16 T cell receptor beta chains below were found in one sample sequenced in a study of cytomegalovirus exposure and HLA in healthy donors. Data came from immunoSEQ multiplex PCR; TCRdb stores just in-frame clones and leaves some out. Of 150,000 to 200,000 clones listed, about 83% were seen once; the top ten hold roughly 1.5%. Sequencing was done on a sample of PBMCs. The receptor set was obtained from a woman in her 30s in good health and CMV-seronegative.

The chain couples TRBV9 to TRBJ1-1; weak D call: TRBD1 (5 bases). V lost 7 bases to trimming and J lost 5 bases, with 15 bases between them. CDR1 is SGDLS, CDR2 YYNGEE, per germline. The CDR3 length is 13 residues. The CDR3 sequence is CASAWGGSTEAFF. CDR3 sequence (DNA): TGTGCCAGCGCGTGGGGGGGAAGTACTGAAGCTTTCTTT.

The gene calls are TRBV6-6 and TRBJ2-1; the match to TRBD1 covers 9 bases. The length of the CDR3 is 15 residues. CDR1 is MNHNY, CDR2 SVGAGI, per germline (reference sequence). The V segment lost 5 bases and the J segment 9 bases; nucleotides outside the gene matches: 11. CDR3 coding DNA: TGTGCCAGCAGTCGCCCGGGACAGGGAGCTAGTGAGCAGTTCTTC. It translates to CASSRPGQGASEQFF.

The CDR3 reads CASSEIAGGSYEQYF. As DNA, the CDR3 is TGCGCCAGCAGCGAAATAGCGGGTGGATCCTACGAGCAGTACTTC. The V gene is TRBV4-1, the J gene TRBJ2-7; 7 bases align to TRBD2. CDR1 and CDR2 (germline): MGHRA, YSYEKL. CDR3 length: 15 amino acids. V lost 5 bases and J lost 1; bases outside the gene matches: 8.

The V gene is TRBV6-1, the J gene TRBJ1-5; possibly TRBD1 for D (5 bases). This CDR3 contains 14 residues. Deletions cut 6 bases from V and 2 bases from J, with 11 bases between. Per germline, CDR1 MNHNS and CDR2 SASEGT. The CDR3 DNA sequence: TGTGCCAGCAGGCAGGGTTTAGGCAATCAGCCCCAGCATTTT. It specifies CASRQGLGNQPQHF.

Written as DNA, the CDR3 is TGTGCCAGCTCACCTGACAGATCGAACACTGAAGCTTTCTTT. Translation: CASSPDRSNTEAFF. This chain links TRBV18 with TRBJ1-1; the D gene is possibly TRBD1 (5 bases). This CDR3 has 14 residues. Trimming shortened V by 3 bases and J by 1 base, and 9 bases separated the two germline ends. Germline V gene data show CDR1 as KGHSH and CDR2 as LQKENI. Based on the CDR3 plus reference TRBV18 and TRBJ1-1, the full variable domain is NAGVMQNPRHLVRRRGQEARLRCSPMKGHSHVYWYRQLPEEGLKFMVYLQKENIIDESGMPKERFSAEFPKEGPSILRIQQVVRGDSAAYFCASSPDRSNTEAFFGQGTRLTVV.

V gene TRBV6-1 combines with J gene TRBJ2-5; D is uncertain. The V gene's germline CDR1 is MNHNS and CDR2 SASEGT. The CDR3 spans 17 residues. With 2 bases removed from V and 5 bases from J, the gap between germline ends came to 21 bases. The CDR3 sequence: CASSEIFSYVSVETQYF. In DNA, the CDR3 is TGTGCCAGCAGTGAAATCTTTAGCTATGTGTCGGTCGAGACCCAGTACTTC.

The chain recombines TRBV4-2 with TRBJ1-1; perhaps TRBD1 as D (6 bases). The ends were cut back, 0 bases at V and 10 bases at J, with 18 bases in the middle. The CDR3 sequence is 15 residues long. Germline V gene data show CDR1 as LGHNA and CDR2 as YNFKEQ. The DNA of the CDR3 is TGTGCCAGCAGCCAAGATCGGGTTGGGGGCTTTAGAGCTTTCTTT. Its translation: CASSQDRVGGFRAFF.

This chain links TRBV19 with TRBJ2-1, with TRBD2 as a possible D gene (6 bases). This CDR3 spans 17 amino acids. V shed 2 bases and J shed 0 bases, with 14 bases lying between them. CDR1 and CDR2 from the germline V gene are LNHDA and SQIVND (reference sequence). CDR3 residues: CASSIWEVGSSYNEQFF. CDR3 coding DNA: TGTGCCAGTAGTATATGGGAGGTAGGGAGCTCCTACAATGAGCAGTTCTTC.

In nucleotides, the CDR3 is TGTGCCAGCAGCCCTAATTTGGGGCCTGGAAACACCATATATTTT. Protein: CASSPNLGPGNTIYF. This sequence joins TRBV9 and TRBJ1-3; maybe TRBD1 (5 bases). With 4 bases removed from V and 2 bases from J, the gap between germline ends came to 13 bases. There are 15 residues in the CDR3. CDR1 is SGDLS, CDR2 YYNGEE, per germline. Full variable domain (rest looked up from reference TRBV9 and TRBJ1-3): DSGVTQTPKHLITATGQRVTLRCSPRSGDLSVYWYQQSLDQGLQFLIQYYNGEERAKGNILERFSAQQFPDLHSELNLSSLELGDSALYFCASSPNLGPGNTIYFGEGSWLTVV.

Points on this clone: At the DNA level, this CDR3 is encoded by other sequences in the same sample as well. This chain joins TRBV30 and TRBJ1-2; D is uncertain. The CDR3 runs 10 residues. The V end was cut by 1 base, the J end by 8 bases, with 5 bases between. The germline CDR1 and CDR2 sequences are GTSNPN and SVGIG (reference sequence). DNA of the CDR3: TGTGCCTGGAGTGGTCGGGGCTACACCTTC. This encodes CAWSGRGYTF. The full variable domain, with the rest looked up from reference TRBV30 and TRBJ1-2, is SQTIHQWPATLVQPVGSPLSLECTVEGTSNPNLYWYRQAAGRGLQLLFYSVGIGQISSEVPQNLSASRPQDRQFILSSKKLLLSDSGFYLCAWSGRGYTFGSGTRLTVV.

DNA for the CDR3: TGTGCCAGCAGTTTGCGAACCCACGAGCAGTACTTC. Its translation is CASSLRTHEQYF. This chain connects TRBV6-1 to TRBJ2-7; D gene uncertain. CDR1 is MNHNS and CDR2 is SASEGT in the germline V gene. This CDR3 spans 12 amino acids. Deletions cut 5 bases from V and 5 bases from J, with 10 bases between.

This chain uses TRBV30 with TRBJ1-2, with a weak D call TRBD1 (5 bases). In germline, CDR1 is GTSNPN, CDR2 SVGIG (reference sequence). V dropped 5 bases and J dropped 2 bases, with 18 bases sitting between them. This CDR3 is 15 amino acids long. CDR3 in amino acids: CAWGTERAGNYGYTF. In nucleotides, the CDR3 is TGTGCCTGGGGGACTGAACGGGCCGGGAACTATGGCTACACCTTC.

This clone was found a few times. V gene TRBV30 combines with J gene TRBJ2-1; 7 nucleotides match TRBD2. The germline V gene has CDR1 GTSNPN and CDR2 SVGIG (reference sequence). This CDR3 region has 14 residues. The CDR3 reads CGGGTKRRYNEQFF. DNA for the CDR3: TGTGGGGGGGGGACTAAGCGACGGTACAATGAGCAGTTCTTC.

In this sample, this clone turned up a few times. The V gene is TRBV4-1, the J gene TRBJ2-2; D might be TRBD1 (6 bases). Germline-derived CDR1 and CDR2 are MGHRA and YSYEKL. The CDR3 length is 15 residues. The V gene lost 4 bases and the J gene lost 4 bases, with 13 bases spanning the gap. The CDR3 here is CASSLLAQGTGELFF. CDR3 coding DNA: TGCGCCAGCAGCCTTTTGGCACAGGGCACCGGGGAGCTGTTTTTT.

The chain is built from TRBV2 and TRBJ1-5; no clear D. Germline loops: CDR1 SNHLY, CDR2 FYNNEI. The CDR3 contains 16 residues. Trimming shortened V by 8 bases and J by 4 bases, and 21 bases separated the two germline ends. The CDR3: CASGSGLLEGNQPQHF. The CDR3 DNA reads TGTGCCAGCGGGAGCGGCCTCCTGGAAGGGAATCAGCCCCAGCATTTT.

The chain links TRBV19 to TRBJ2-2; TRBD2 agrees at 10 bases. The length of the CDR3 is 16 residues. J was trimmed by 0 bases and V by 8 bases; bases with no gene match: 6. Germline assignment: CDR1 LNHDA and CDR2 SQIVND (reference sequence). The DNA of the CDR3 is TGTGCCAGTTTTTCTAGCGGGGGCCCGAACACCGGGGAGCTGTTTTTT. The encoded protein is CASFSSGGPNTGELFF.